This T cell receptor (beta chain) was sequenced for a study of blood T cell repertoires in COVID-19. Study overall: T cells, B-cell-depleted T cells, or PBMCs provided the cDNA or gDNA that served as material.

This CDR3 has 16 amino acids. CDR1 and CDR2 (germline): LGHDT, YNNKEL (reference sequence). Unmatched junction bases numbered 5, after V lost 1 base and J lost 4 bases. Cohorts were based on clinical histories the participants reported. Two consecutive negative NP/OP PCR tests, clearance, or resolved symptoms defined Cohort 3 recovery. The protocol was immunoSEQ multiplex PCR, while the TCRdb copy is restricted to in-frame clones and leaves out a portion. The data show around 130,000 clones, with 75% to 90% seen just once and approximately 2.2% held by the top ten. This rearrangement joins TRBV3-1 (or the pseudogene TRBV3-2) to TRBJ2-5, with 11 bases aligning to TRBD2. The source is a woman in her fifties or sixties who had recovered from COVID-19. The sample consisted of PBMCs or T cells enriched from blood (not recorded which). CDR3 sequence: CASSQGLAGGSETQYF. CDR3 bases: TGTGCCAGCAGCCAAGGTTTAGCGGGGGGGTCAGAGACCCAGTACTTC.